This record covers a single TCR beta chain. Its antigen is unknown. The sample holds no much larger clone one base away, and base qualities are not on file. Library preparation employed the immunoSEQ multiplex PCR assay. What TCRdb holds here is the immuneACCESS table cut down to in-frame rearrangements. Part of the clones is not present; checked against another copy, under half of the missing clones reflect an unresolved V gene, and the others are unexplained. This sample has 600,000 to 900,000 clones in its table, and approximately 83% of those were observed once. The ten largest account for roughly 0.01% of the sample. This sample is drawn from a study of shared T cell receptors in the human thymus (dated by TCRdb to about 2021). Background for the entire study: The study examined how self-reactive, shared T-cell receptor alpha chains are generated in the human thymus.

Counted from cysteine to phenylalanine, this CDR3 has 15 amino acids. CDR3 DNA is the only sequence kept; it has 45 bases, read in frame from the first base. CDR1 and CDR2 are read off the germline V gene as SGHAT and FQNNGV. Clipping removes 5 bases from V and 1 base from J, with 5 as the unmatched junction base count. Another study also made use of these data, one on human thymus T cells. Looking at the second paper: Donors were immunologically healthy infants undergoing open corrective cardiac surgery for congenital heart defects in Finland. The thymus tissue came from surgical resects taken out during corrective cardiac surgery. Biased V and J gene segment usage appeared to be present in both thymic and peripheral blood repertoires. The related research reported highly overlapping thymic TCR repertoires among unrelated individuals. The study used 7 to 9 infant thymus samples plus four related peripheral blood samples to characterize TCR alpha and beta repertoires. Donor ages ranging from roughly 6 to 244 days were recorded, and several male and two female infants were included in the cohort. Thymocytes were mechanically released from the tissue and were stored as pellets of roughly 9-31 million cells at -70 degrees C. A QIAsymphony instrument was used to extract genomic DNA from frozen cell pellets. The immunoSEQ multiplex PCR assay was used to amplify the TCRB and TCRAD loci from a standardized quantity of quality-controlled genomic DNA. The amplicons covered the V(D)J region and were long enough to include the CDR3 and to identify the V and J genes. The amplicons were sequenced on an Illumina platform via the commercial immunoSEQ service. Primer bias and sequencing errors were corrected as previously described, and TCRAD and TCRB definitions were based on the IMGT database. The repertoires were analysed using immunoSEQ Analyzer 3.0 and VDJTools for basic statistics, V/J segment usage, diversity estimates, rarefaction and pairwise overlap. Chao1, ChaoE, Efron-Thisted, Shannon and inverse Simpson indices were used to estimate diversity, which was also estimated on datasets down-sampled to the smallest sample. Repertoire overlap was assessed by strict matching of CDR3 nucleotide sequence, V gene and J gene, and clustering was done by Jaccard-based multidimensional scaling. On average, thymus samples yielded 810,000 or so unique TCRB clonotypes, whereas blood samples yielded about 80,000.

The chain couples TRBV11-2 to TRBJ2-1, with 7 bases aligning to TRBD2. The sequencing sample was made of thymocytes. This sequence originates from a girl less than two years old with a congenital heart defect. Donor details come from another sample of the same person, matched by shared clones. The CDR3 reads CASSALAASYNEQFF. The DNA sequence is given as TGTGCCAGCAGCGCGCTAGCGGCTTCCTACAATGAGCAGTTCTTC. Where the CDR3 stops, the reference TRBV11-2 and TRBJ2-1 genes take over; the full variable domain is EAGVAQSPRYKIIEKRQSVAFWCNPISGHATLYWYQQILGQGPKLLIQFQNNGVVDDSQLPKDRFSAERLKGVDSTLKIQPAKLEDSAVYLCASSALAASYNEQFFGPGTRLTVL.